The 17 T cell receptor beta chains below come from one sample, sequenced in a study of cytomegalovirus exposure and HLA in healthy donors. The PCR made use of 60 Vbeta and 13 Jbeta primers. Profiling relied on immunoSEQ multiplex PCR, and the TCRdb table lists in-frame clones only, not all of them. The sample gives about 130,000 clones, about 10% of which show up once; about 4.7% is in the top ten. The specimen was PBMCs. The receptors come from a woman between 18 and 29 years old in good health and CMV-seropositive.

Here the CDR3 reads CASRRSSGSNEQFF. In DNA form, the CDR3 reads TGCGCCAGCCGCCGGTCTAGCGGGAGCAATGAGCAGTTCTTC. The chain couples TRBV5-1 to TRBJ2-1, with TRBD2 identical over 10 bases. Germline V gene lookup returns CDR1 SGHRS and CDR2 YFSETQ. CDR3 length: 14 residues. V lost 7 bases, J lost 6 bases, and 7 bases stayed unmatched.

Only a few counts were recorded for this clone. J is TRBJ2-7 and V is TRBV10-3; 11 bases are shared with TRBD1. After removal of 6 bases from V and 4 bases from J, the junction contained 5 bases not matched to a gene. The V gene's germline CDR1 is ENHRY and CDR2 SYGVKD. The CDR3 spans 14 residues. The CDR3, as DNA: TGTGCCATCAGGGGACAGGGGGGTATATACGAGCAGTACTTC. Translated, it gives CAIRGQGGIYEQYF.

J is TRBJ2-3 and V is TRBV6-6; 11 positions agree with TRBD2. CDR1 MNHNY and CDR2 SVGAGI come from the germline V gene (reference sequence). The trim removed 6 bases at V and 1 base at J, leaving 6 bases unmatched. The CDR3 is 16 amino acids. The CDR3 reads CASRLIAGGGTDTQYF. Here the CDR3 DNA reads TGTGCCAGCAGACTGATAGCGGGAGGGGGCACAGATACGCAGTATTTT.

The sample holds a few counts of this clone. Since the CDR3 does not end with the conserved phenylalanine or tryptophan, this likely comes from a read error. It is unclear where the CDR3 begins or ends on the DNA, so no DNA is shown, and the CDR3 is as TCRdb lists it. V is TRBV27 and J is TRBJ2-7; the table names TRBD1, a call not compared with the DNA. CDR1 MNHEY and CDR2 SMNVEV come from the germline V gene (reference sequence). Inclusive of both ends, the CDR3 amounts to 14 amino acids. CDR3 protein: CASSLNNRGLNLWI.

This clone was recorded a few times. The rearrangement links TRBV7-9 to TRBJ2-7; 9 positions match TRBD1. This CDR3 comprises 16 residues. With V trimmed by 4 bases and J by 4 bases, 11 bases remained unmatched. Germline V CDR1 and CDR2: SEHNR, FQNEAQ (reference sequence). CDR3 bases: TGTGCCAGCAGCTCAAAGGCCGGGACAGGGATATACGAGCAGTACTTC. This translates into CASSSKAGTGIYEQYF.

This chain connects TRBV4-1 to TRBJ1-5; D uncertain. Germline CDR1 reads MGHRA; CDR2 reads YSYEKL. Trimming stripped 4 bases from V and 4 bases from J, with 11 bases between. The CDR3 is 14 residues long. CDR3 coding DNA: TGCGCCAGCAGCCCCCTGGCGGGGAATCAGCCCCAGCATTTT. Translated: CASSPLAGNQPQHF.

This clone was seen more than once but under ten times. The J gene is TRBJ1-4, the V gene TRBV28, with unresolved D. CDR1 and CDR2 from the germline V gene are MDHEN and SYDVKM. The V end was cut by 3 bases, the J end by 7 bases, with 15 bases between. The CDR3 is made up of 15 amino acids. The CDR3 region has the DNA TGTGCCAGCAGTTTTGCGGGGAGCGTAGCTGAAAAACTGTTTTTT. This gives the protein CASSFAGSVAEKLFF.

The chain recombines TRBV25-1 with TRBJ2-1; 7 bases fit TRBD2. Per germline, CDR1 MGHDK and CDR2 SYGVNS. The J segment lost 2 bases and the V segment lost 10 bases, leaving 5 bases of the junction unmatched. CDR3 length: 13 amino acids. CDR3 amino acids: CATGTTPYNEQFF. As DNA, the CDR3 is TGTGCCACCGGGACTACCCCCTACAATGAGCAGTTCTTC.

As DNA, the CDR3 is TGTGCCAGCAGCCGCAGACTAGCGGACGTCTACGAGCAGTACTTC. It encodes CASSRRLADVYEQYF. V gene TRBV4-2 combines with J gene TRBJ2-7; 9 positions match TRBD2. Germline V gives CDR1 LGHNA, CDR2 YNFKEQ. The length of the CDR3 is 15 residues. Germline trimming cut 4 bases from V and 3 bases from J; bases unmatched to any gene: 7.

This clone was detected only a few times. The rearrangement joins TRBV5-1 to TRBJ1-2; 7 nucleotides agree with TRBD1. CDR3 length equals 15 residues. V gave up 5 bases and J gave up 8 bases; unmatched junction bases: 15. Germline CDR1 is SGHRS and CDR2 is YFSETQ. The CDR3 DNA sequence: TGCGCCAGCAGTCATAGGACCACAGGGGAAGGGGGCTACACCTTC. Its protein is CASSHRTTGEGGYTF.

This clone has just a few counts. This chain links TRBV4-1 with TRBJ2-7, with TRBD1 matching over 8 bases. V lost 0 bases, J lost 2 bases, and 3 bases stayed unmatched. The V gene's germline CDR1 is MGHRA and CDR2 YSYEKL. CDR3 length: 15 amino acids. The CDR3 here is CASSQEPRGPYEQYF. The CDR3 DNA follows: TGCGCCAGCAGCCAAGAACCCAGGGGGCCCTACGAGCAGTACTTC.

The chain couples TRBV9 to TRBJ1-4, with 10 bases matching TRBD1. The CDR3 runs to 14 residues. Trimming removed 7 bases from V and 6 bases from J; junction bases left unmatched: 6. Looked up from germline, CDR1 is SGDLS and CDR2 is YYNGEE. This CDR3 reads CASGTGTGDEKLFF. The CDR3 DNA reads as TGTGCCAGCGGGACAGGGACAGGGGATGAAAAACTGTTTTTT.

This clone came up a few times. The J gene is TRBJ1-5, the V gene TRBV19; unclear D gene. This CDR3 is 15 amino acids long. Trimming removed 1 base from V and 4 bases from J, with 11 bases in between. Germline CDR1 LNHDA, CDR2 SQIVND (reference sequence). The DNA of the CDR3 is TGTGCCAGTAGTATAGTGAGTCTCGGGAATCAGCCCCAGCATTTT. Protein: CASSIVSLGNQPQHF.

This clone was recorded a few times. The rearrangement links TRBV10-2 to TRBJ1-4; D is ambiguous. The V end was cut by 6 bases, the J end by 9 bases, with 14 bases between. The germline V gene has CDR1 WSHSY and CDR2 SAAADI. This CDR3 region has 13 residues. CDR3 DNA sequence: TGCGCCAGCAGGGGAGACACTCAACAAAAACTGTTTTTT. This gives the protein CASRGDTQQKLFF.

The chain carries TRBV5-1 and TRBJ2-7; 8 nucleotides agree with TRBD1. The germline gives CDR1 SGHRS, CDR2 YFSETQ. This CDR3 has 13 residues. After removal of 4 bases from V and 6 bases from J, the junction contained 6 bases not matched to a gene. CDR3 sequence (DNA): TGCGCCAGCAGCCGGCCAGGGGGCGCCGAGCAGTACTTC. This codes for CASSRPGGAEQYF.

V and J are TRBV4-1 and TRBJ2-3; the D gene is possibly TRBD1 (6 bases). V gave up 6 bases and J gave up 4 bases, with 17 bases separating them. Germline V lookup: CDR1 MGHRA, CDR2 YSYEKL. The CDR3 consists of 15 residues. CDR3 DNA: TGCGCCAGCAGGCCGATAGGGGGTAAATCAGATACGCAGTATTTT. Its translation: CASRPIGGKSDTQYF.

CDR3 nucleotide sequence: TGTGCCAGCAGCGGGACTTTGGCGCAGTTAGATACGCAGTATTTT. It is translated as CASSGTLAQLDTQYF. This chain links TRBV7-9 with TRBJ2-3; D is perhaps TRBD2 (6 bases). Germline CDR1 and CDR2: SEHNR and FQNEAQ (reference sequence). The CDR3 contains 15 residues. Trimming removed 5 bases at V and 5 bases at J, with 17 bases between.